The 21 T cell receptor beta chains in this list originate from one sample, sequenced in a study of human T cells and chemical hapten exposure. MiXCR was run by TCRdb on the RACE reads, yielding one entry per CDR3 protein. The sample lists around 360,000 distinct CDR3 sequences, about 6% occurring once. Documented time point: patch test 2, 6 weeks after DPC sensitization. Treatment denoted: therapeutic diphenylcyclopropenone sensitization with weekly scalp DPC. The sample in question was whole blood, obtained in connection with sensitization to the hapten diphenylcyclopropenone (DPC). These receptors were taken from a woman aged 18-29 years with alopecia areata. Some clones in this sample may be carry-over from other donors' samples.

This clonotype has just a few counts. J is TRBJ2-1 and V is TRBV5-1, with TRBD2 identical over 11 bases. Per germline, CDR1 SGHRS and CDR2 YFSETQ. Trimming at V came to 2 bases and at J to 4 bases, leaving 5 bases not matched to a gene. This CDR3 spans 16 amino acids. CDR3 DNA: TGCGCCAGCAGCTTTCTAGCGGGGGGCGCGTACAATGAGCAGTTCTTC. The encoded protein is CASSFLAGGAYNEQFF.

This clonotype was counted ten times or more. The CDR3 loop reads CASSYVRTHGYTF. The DNA of the CDR3 is TGTGCCAGCAGTTACGTGCGGACCCATGGCTACACCTTC. This sequence joins TRBV6-2 or TRBV6-3 and TRBJ1-2; D gene uncertain. The ends were cut back, 2 bases at V and 6 bases at J, with 10 bases in the middle. Looked up from germline, CDR1 is MNHEY and CDR2 is SVGEGT. CDR3 length: 13 residues.

The V gene is TRBV6-6, the J gene TRBJ2-7; perhaps TRBD1 as D (7 bases). The germline V gene has CDR1 MNHNY and CDR2 SVGAGI (reference sequence). The CDR3 has 16 amino acids. The V and J ends lost 0 bases and 0 bases respectively, with 12 bases between them. The CDR3 coding sequence is TGTGCCAGCAGTTACTCGAGACAGGGAGGCTCCTACGAGCAGTACTTC. Its protein is CASSYSRQGGSYEQYF.

The rearrangement joins TRBV20-1 to TRBJ1-1, with no clear D. Deletions cut 7 bases from V and 4 bases from J, with 10 bases between. Germline CDR1 reads DFQATT; CDR2 reads SNEGSKA (reference sequence). The CDR3 loop spans 11 amino acids. The CDR3 DNA follows: TGCAGTGGTCGGGAGTCCACTGAAGCTTTCTTT. Its protein is CSGRESTEAFF.

The chain has TRBV2 and TRBJ2-2; 8 bases are shared with TRBD1. V lost 8 bases, J lost 0 bases, and 5 bases stayed unmatched. The CDR3 is 15 residues long. Germline CDR1 SNHLY, CDR2 FYNNEI. The CDR3 reads CASSEDRANTGELFF. The CDR3 DNA is TGTGCCAGCTCCGAGGACAGGGCGAACACCGGGGAGCTGTTTTTT.

The CDR3 DNA reads as TGTGCCAGCAGTTACGGGCAGGGGAAGGGTGAAGAGACCCAGTACTTC. It codes for CASSYGQGKGEETQYF. This sequence joins TRBV6-2 or TRBV6-3 and TRBJ2-5, with a weak D call TRBD1 (6 bases). The CDR3 has 16 amino acids. Trimming removed 2 bases from V and 3 bases from J, with 16 bases in between. Germline V lookup: CDR1 MNHEY, CDR2 SVGEGT.

This clonotype was counted a few times. The chain is built from TRBV12-3 or TRBV12-4 and TRBJ2-3, with TRBD2 matching over 12 bases. This CDR3 comprises 16 residues. After removal of 3 bases from V and 2 bases from J, the junction contained 3 bases not matched to a gene. CDR3 coding DNA: TGTGCCAGCAGTTTCACTAGCGGGGGGTCCACAGATACGCAGTATTTT. As protein: CASSFTSGGSTDTQYF.

This clonotype was recorded at least ten times. The chain combines TRBV7-3 with TRBJ1-6; D might be TRBD1 (6 bases). Germline V CDR1 and CDR2: SGHTA, FQGTGA. The CDR3 runs to 14 residues. V gave up 5 bases and J gave up 10 bases, with 15 bases separating them. This CDR3 is CASSQGGEKSPLHF. As DNA, the CDR3 is TGTGCCAGCAGCCAAGGGGGTGAGAAATCACCCCTCCACTTT.

The chain is built from TRBV11-2 and TRBJ2-2; D not resolved. The CDR3 is made up of 16 amino acids. Germline V gene data show CDR1 as SGHAT and CDR2 as FQNNGV. V gave up 7 bases and J gave up 2 bases, with 17 bases separating them. The CDR3 nucleotides read TGTGCCAGCACCAACACGTGGCAGGCCAACACCGGGGAGCTGTTTTTT. Protein product: CASTNTWQANTGELFF.

This clonotype was observed many times. The J gene is TRBJ1-1, the V gene TRBV20-1; D gene ambiguous. V lost 5 bases, J lost 2 bases, and 6 bases lay in between. Germline assignment: CDR1 DFQATT and CDR2 SNEGSKA (reference sequence). This CDR3 is 11 amino acids long. CDR3 DNA: TGCAGTGCTCCGGTAAACACTGAAGCTTTCTTT. The encoded protein is CSAPVNTEAFF.

In its sample, this clonotype was seen a few times. CDR3 DNA sequence: TGTGCCAGCAGTTATTCTAGGGTCGGGACTGAAGCTTTCTTT. Encoded protein: CASSYSRVGTEAFF. The chain joins TRBV6-2 or TRBV6-3 to TRBJ1-1, with no clear D. The V end was cut by 3 bases, the J end by 5 bases, with 13 bases between. The germline V gene encodes CDR1 MNHEY and CDR2 SVGEGT. This CDR3 is built from 14 residues.

This clonotype was counted ten times or more. The V call is TRBV5-5, the J call TRBJ1-4; D is ambiguous. The germline gives CDR1 SGHKS, CDR2 YYEKEE (reference sequence). Deletions cut 1 base from V and 0 bases from J, with 7 bases between. The CDR3 covers 15 residues. The CDR3: CASSLYSATNEKLFF. The CDR3 DNA reads TGTGCCAGCAGCTTGTACTCTGCAACTAATGAAAAACTGTTTTTT.

This clonotype turned up a few times. This sequence joins TRBV7-2 and TRBJ1-1; possibly TRBD1 for D (6 bases). The length of the CDR3 is 13 residues. Germline V gene sequence: CDR1 SGHTA, CDR2 FQGNSA. Here the CDR3 DNA reads TGTGCAGGGGGGGCCCGGACGAACACTGAAGCTTTCTTT. It is translated as CAGGARTNTEAFF.

The rearrangement links TRBV7-9 to TRBJ2-7; weak D call: TRBD1 (6 bases). The length of the CDR3 is 14 residues. The germline V and J ends were trimmed by 5 bases and 3 bases, with 14 bases remaining between them. Germline CDR1 SEHNR, CDR2 FQNEAQ (reference sequence). CDR3 nucleotides: TGTGCCAGCAGCCGGATTAGGGGGAGCTACGAGCAGTACTTC. Protein sequence: CASSRIRGSYEQYF.

This clonotype was seen repeatedly, ten times or more. The chain links TRBV12-3 or TRBV12-4 to TRBJ2-3; 7 bases fit TRBD1. V lost 3 bases and J lost 5; bases outside the gene matches: 11. The CDR3 extends over 16 amino acids. The CDR3 loop is CASSFRLGGLGDTQYF. CDR3 nucleotides: TGTGCCAGCAGTTTTAGGTTAGGGGGCTTGGGAGATACGCAGTATTTT.

Turning to this clonotype: This could be a read error, since a much larger clone is one nucleotide away. The chain couples TRBV28 to TRBJ1-1; 10 nucleotides line up with TRBD1. CDR3 length equals 14 residues. The junction had 3 bases not matched to a gene; V was cut back by 5 bases and J by 3 bases. Germline V CDR1 and CDR2: MDHEN, SYDVKM. The CDR3 here is CASSGGQGYTEAFF. CDR3 bases: TGTGCCAGCAGTGGGGGACAGGGGTACACTGAAGCTTTCTTT.

In this sample, this clonotype turned up many times. The chain combines TRBV15 with TRBJ1-5; no reliable D call. Per the germline V gene, CDR1 is LNHNV and CDR2 is YYDKDF (reference sequence). V was trimmed by 0 bases and J by 3 bases, leaving 9 bases between them. This CDR3 region has 15 residues. The chain's CDR3 is CATSRDRGFNQPQHF. The CDR3, as DNA: TGTGCCACCAGCAGAGATAGAGGATTCAATCAGCCCCAGCATTTT.

This clonotype was detected a few times. V gene TRBV6-5 combines with J gene TRBJ2-3; TRBD2 agrees at 10 bases. This CDR3 comprises 16 residues. V was clipped by 5 bases and J by 0 bases; unmatched bases: 5. The germline CDR1 and CDR2 sequences are MNHEY and SVGAGI. CDR3 amino acids: CASSTGLAVSTDTQYF. In nucleotides, the CDR3 is TGTGCCAGCAGTACCGGACTAGCGGTTAGCACAGATACGCAGTATTTT.

This clonotype was picked up many times. The chain has TRBV27 and TRBJ1-3, with D perhaps TRBD1 (5 bases). CDR3 length: 14 amino acids. Germline assignment: CDR1 MNHEY and CDR2 SMNVEV (reference sequence). Between the trimmed V and J ends, which lost 6 bases and 3 bases, there was a span of 12 bases. CDR3 loop: CASRRGSGGNTIYF. As DNA, the CDR3 is TGTGCCAGCAGGAGGGGATCAGGTGGAAACACCATATATTTT.

Many counts were recorded for this clonotype. The gene calls are TRBV6-5 and TRBJ1-2; D gene uncertain. V lost 10 bases and J lost 3, with 9 bases in between. Germline V gives CDR1 MNHEY, CDR2 SVGAGI. The CDR3 consists of 11 residues. The CDR3 is CATRRDYGYTF. DNA for the CDR3: TGTGCCACCCGCCGGGACTATGGCTACACCTTC.

The chain uses TRBV4-3 and TRBJ2-1, with 11 bases matching TRBD2. J gave up 7 bases and V 0 bases, and 17 bases lay outside the gene matches. The germline gives CDR1 LGHNA, CDR2 YSLEER. This CDR3 region has 20 residues. CDR3 DNA: TGCGCCAGCAGCCAAGATCGGGGTAGCGGGGGGGTCCGTTCCGGAAATGAGCAGTTCTTC. It translates to CASSQDRGSGGVRSGNEQFF.